This T cell receptor (beta chain) was recovered during a study of blood T cell repertoires in COVID-19. Study overall: PBMCs, B-cell-depleted T cells, or T cells were the source of the cDNA or gDNA that made up the material.

Trimming took 3 bases from V and 10 from J, leaving 12 bases between them. The CDR3 contains 12 residues. Germline loops: CDR1 LGHDT, CDR2 YNNKEL (reference sequence). Some clones are missing from TCRdb's copy, which holds only in-frame ones; the method was immunoSEQ multiplex PCR. The sample includes 76,000 or so clones, 85% to 90% seen only once; the top ten take around a sixth. The sequence came from an elderly man in a cohort sampled during active COVID-19. V gene TRBV3-1 (or the pseudogene TRBV3-2) combines with J gene TRBJ1-1; the D gene is possibly TRBD1 (6 bases). Sequencing was done on a sample of peripheral blood. The CDR3 protein is CASSQTVGGAFF. The CDR3 DNA reads as TGTGCCAGCAGCCAGACAGTAGGGGGAGCTTTCTTT.